The entry that follows covers one T cell receptor (beta chain) sequence. No antigen is known for it. No base quality values were provided; no much bigger clone lies one nucleotide off. At diagnosis, tumor, uninvolved tumor-adjacent lung and peripheral blood were collected and then preserved as a mix of FFPE and fresh-frozen material. For TCR repertoire profiling, blood samples were analyzed as peripheral blood mononuclear cells. These data originate in a study of T cells in localized non-small cell lung cancer (dated by TCRdb to the early 2020s). Some background on the complete study: Comparing tumors with uninvolved tumor-adjacent lungs, the study looked at the T cell repertoires of fewer than 250 patients with early-stage NSCLC. NSCLC patients had a mean age of approximately 72 years, and 120 to 150 were male and 85 to 110 female. All 240 or so NSCLC patients in the cohort were treatment-naive and had localized lung tumors that were resected.

Results and caveats for the whole study, not just this receptor: A median of approximately 50 of the top 100 tumor clones turned up in the paired uninvolved adjacent lung, and under 30 of those clones also ranked among the top 100 of that same adjacent lung. Because the study design was exploratory, TCR variables were selected using unadjusted p-values without false-discovery rate correction. Multi-region tumor sequencing was not performed, so intratumor heterogeneity could not be excluded. Higher T cell density in blood was associated with longer overall survival, whereas higher clonality in adjacent lung was associated with shorter survival. The highest T cell clonality was observed in uninvolved tumor-adjacent lung, where clonality exceeded that of tumor, suggesting that antigenic responses were more focused in uninvolved tumor-adjacent lung.

CDR1 and CDR2, per the germline V gene, are MDHEN and SYDVKM. V loses 3 bases, J loses 0 bases, and the germline ends lie 12 bases apart. The CDR3 contains 16 residues, cysteine and phenylalanine counted. The CDR3 DNA has 48 bases and is translated from base 1. TCR beta CDR3 regions were sequenced from DNA using the immunoSEQ Assay. Regarding the original processing steps: To compute T cell density, TCR beta template counts were normalized to usable DNA, which was estimated by amplifying housekeeping genes. The preseqR package was used to estimate richness by extrapolating to 400,000 templates for PBMC samples and to 120,000 templates for tissue samples. Clonality was taken to be one minus Pielou's evenness. Tissue-enriched TCRs were identified through differential abundance testing performed on productive amino-acid clonotypes, with a minimum total count of 5 and an alpha of 0.1. The Jaccard Index and the Morisita Overlap Index were used to measure how much the repertoires overlapped between compartments. TCR beta CDR3s were clustered by GLIPH together with public tetramer-defined viral CDR3s, and at least three viral sequences plus V-gene enrichment were required for viral motifs. TCRdb provides this immuneACCESS table in a form limited to in-frame rearrangements. Some clones are lacking; in checked studies, under half of them reflect an unresolved V gene, and why the rest are absent is not known. D and trimming come from the DNA, and the V and J calls and clone size come from that table. For this sample there are over 25,000 clones; about 82% appear just once. In total, the top ten clones hold 15% to 20% of the sample.

The clonotype comes from a male donor at least 60 years old with stage III squamous cell lung carcinoma. This specimen consisted of peripheral blood, obtained before any cancer treatment. The chain was built from TRBV28 and TRBJ2-1; a confident D gene designation cannot be given. The CDR3 protein: CASSFPVSSSYNEQFF. The sequence in DNA is TGTGCCAGCAGTTTCCCCGTCTCGAGCTCCTACAATGAGCAGTTCTTC.